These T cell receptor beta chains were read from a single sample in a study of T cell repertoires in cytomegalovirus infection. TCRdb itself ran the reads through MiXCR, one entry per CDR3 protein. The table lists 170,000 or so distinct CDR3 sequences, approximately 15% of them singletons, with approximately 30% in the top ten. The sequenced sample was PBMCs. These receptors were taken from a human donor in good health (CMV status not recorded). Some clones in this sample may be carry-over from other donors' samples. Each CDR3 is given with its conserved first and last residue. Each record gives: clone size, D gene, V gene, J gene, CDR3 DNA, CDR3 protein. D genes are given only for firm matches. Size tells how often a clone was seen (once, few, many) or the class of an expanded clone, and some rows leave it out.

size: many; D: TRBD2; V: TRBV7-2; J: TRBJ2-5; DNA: TGTGCCAGCAGCTCACAGACTAGCGGGAGTTTCGAGACCCAGTACTTC; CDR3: CASSSQTSGSFETQYF
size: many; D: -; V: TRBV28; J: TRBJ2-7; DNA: TGTGCCAGCAGTTTAGCAGAAACGGGACCCTGGAACGAGCAGTACTTC; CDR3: CASSLAETGPWNEQYF
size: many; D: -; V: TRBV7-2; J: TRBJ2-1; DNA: TGTGCCAGCACCCTGAAGACAGGTCATGAGCAGTTCTTC; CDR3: CASTLKTGHEQFF
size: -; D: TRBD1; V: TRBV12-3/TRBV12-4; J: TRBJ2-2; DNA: TGTGCCAGCAGGACCGGGACAGGGAACACCGGGGAGCTGTTTTTT; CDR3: CASRTGTGNTGELFF
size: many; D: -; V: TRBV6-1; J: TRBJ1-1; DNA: TGTGCCAGCAGTGTGAACACTGAAGCTTTCTTT; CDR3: CASSVNTEAFF
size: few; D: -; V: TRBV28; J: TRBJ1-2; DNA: TGTGCCAGCAGTCCCCGCTATATGTCGGGCGGCTACACCTTC; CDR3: CASSPRYMSGGYTF
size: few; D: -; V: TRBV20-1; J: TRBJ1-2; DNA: TGCAGTGCTAAGGGGTCCTCACTTAACTATGGCTACACCTTC; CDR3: CSAKGSSLNYGYTF
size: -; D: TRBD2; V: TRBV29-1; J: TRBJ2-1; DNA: TGCAGCGTTGAAGGGGCTTCGGGAGGCTCCTACAATGAGCAGTTCTTC; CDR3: CSVEGASGGSYNEQFF
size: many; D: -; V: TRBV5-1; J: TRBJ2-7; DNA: TGCGCCAGCAGCTTGGGGCCAGTCGCGGGGGCTCGCACCTACGAGCAGTACTTC; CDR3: CASSLGPVAGARTYEQYF
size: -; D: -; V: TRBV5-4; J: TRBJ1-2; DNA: TGTGCCAGCAGCTTCCGTTCCCCGGGCCCCTATGGCTACACCTTC; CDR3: CASSFRSPGPYGYTF
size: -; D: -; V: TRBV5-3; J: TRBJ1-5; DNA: TGTGCCAGCAGCTGGGGCGGAAACAATCAGCCCCAGCATTTT; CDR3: CASSWGGNNQPQHF
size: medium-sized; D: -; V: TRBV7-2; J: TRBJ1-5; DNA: TGTGCCAGCAGCTTAGGGAAGTTACCCTCAGGTCAGCCCCAGCATTTT; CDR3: CASSLGKLPSGQPQHF
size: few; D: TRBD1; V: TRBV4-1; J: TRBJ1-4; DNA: TGCGCCAGCAGCCAAGATGGGACAGTTAATGAAAAACTGTTTTTT; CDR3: CASSQDGTVNEKLFF
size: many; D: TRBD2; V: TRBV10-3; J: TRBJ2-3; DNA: TGTGCCATCGGGACTAGCGGGACAGTCACAGATACGCAGTATTTT; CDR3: CAIGTSGTVTDTQYF
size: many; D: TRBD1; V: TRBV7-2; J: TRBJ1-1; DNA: TGTGCCAGCAGCTTATTTATCGTCGGACAGGGGGACCGAAGGGGCACTGAAGCTTTCTTT; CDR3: CASSLFIVGQGDRRGTEAFF
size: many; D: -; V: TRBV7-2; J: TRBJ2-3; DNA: TGTGCCAGCAGCTTAGGCTCAGAAGTAGATACGCAGTATTTT; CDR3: CASSLGSEVDTQYF
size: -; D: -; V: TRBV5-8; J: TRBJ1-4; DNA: TGTGCCAGCAGCCCCGGGGGAAACCCAATGGGTGAAAAACTGTTTTTT; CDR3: CASSPGGNPMGEKLFF
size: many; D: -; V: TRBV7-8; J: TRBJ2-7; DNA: TGTGCCAGCAGCTCGCAGGGACCCTTCTCCTACGAGCAGTACTTC; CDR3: CASSSQGPFSYEQYF
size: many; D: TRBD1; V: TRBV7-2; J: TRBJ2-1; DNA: TGTGCCAGCAGCTTCGACAGGGGACCTTTCTATGAGCAGTTCTTC; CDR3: CASSFDRGPFYEQFF
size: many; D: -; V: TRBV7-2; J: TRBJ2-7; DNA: TGTGCCAGCAAACCACAGACCGGGACGGGAGAGCAGTACTTC; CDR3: CASKPQTGTGEQYF
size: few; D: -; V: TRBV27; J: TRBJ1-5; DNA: TGTGCCAGCAGGATGGGGGCGTATAGCAATCAGCCCCAGCATTTT; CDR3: CASRMGAYSNQPQHF
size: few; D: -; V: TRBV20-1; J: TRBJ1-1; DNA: TGCAGTGCTTCCCTCCGATGGGGGAACACTGAAGCTTTCTTT; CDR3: CSASLRWGNTEAFF
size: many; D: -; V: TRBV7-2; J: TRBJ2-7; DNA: TGTGCCAGCAGCTTTGGGGCAGGGCTTGGCGAGCAGTACTTC; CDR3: CASSFGAGLGEQYF
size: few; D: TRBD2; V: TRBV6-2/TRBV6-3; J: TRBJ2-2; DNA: TGTGCCAGCAGGGCAGCGGGAAGAACCGGGGAGCTGTTTTTT; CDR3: CASRAAGRTGELFF
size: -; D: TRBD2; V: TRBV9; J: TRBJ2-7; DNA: TGTGCCAGCAGCGCGGGAGGAAACAGAAACGAGCAGTACTTC; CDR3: CASSAGGNRNEQYF
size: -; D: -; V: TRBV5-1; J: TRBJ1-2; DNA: TGCGCCAGCAGCCGGGGGTGGGGACCTAACTATGGCTACACCTTC; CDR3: CASSRGWGPNYGYTF
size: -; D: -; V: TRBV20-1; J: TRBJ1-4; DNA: TGCAGTGCCGTGGGGACCCTAAATGAAAAACTGTTTTTT; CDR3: CSAVGTLNEKLFF
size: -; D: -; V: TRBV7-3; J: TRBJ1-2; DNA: TGTGCCAGCAGCCCCTCCAGGGGAACGGCCTATGGCTACACCTTC; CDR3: CASSPSRGTAYGYTF
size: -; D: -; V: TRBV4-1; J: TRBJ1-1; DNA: TGCGCCAGCAGCCAGATCAGGGACACGAACACTGAAGCTTTCTTT; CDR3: CASSQIRDTNTEAFF
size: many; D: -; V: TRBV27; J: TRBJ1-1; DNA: TGTGCCAGCCGTGAGTACAGGGAGAACACTGAAGCTTTCTTT; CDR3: CASREYRENTEAFF
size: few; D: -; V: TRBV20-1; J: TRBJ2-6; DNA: TGCAGTGCTGGGAAAGGGGGTGCCAACGTCCTGACTTTC; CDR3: CSAGKGGANVLTF
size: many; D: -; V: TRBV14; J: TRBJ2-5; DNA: TGTGCCAGCAGCCCCCCCCGTCGGAGCGGATCGGTCCAAGAGACCCAGTACTTC; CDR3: CASSPPRRSGSVQETQYF
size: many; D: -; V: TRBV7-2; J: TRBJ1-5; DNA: TGTGCCAGCAGCTTAACAGGGACGTTGGAACCCCAGCATTTT; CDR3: CASSLTGTLEPQHF
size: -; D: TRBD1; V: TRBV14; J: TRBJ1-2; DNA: TGTGCCAGCAGCCTTGGGACAGGGGCCTATGGCTACACCTTC; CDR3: CASSLGTGAYGYTF
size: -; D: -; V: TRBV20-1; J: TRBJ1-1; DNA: TGCAGTGCTAGATATAGGGGCGAGTCCGCTGAAGCTTTCTTT; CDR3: CSARYRGESAEAFF
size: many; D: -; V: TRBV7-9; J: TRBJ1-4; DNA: TGTGCCAGCAGTTTAAGGACAGTGGCCGATGAAAAACTGTTTTTT; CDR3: CASSLRTVADEKLFF
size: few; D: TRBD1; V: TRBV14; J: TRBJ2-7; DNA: TGTGCCAGCAGCCAAGTGGGACAGGGGGCGATGGTGGACCACTACGAGCAGTACTTC; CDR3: CASSQVGQGAMVDHYEQYF
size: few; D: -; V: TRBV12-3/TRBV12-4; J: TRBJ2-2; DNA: TGTGCCAGCAGCTTTCCCGGGTCCCTGAACACCGGGGAGCTGTTTTTT; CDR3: CASSFPGSLNTGELFF
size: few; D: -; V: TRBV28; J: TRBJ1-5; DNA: TGTGCCAGCAGTCGTACCAATCAGCCCCAGCATTTT; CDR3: CASSRTNQPQHF
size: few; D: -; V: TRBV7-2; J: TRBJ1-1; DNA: TGTGCCAGCAGCTTATACGGGGGCGGGGGGAACACTGAAGCTTTCTTT; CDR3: CASSLYGGGGNTEAFF
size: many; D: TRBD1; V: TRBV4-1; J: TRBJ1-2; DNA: TGCGCCAGCAGCCAAGCCAGGGGGCATGTTGGCTACACCTTC; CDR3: CASSQARGHVGYTF
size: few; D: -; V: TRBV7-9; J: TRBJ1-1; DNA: TGTGCCAGCAGCGTGGGTCCTGAAGCTTTCTTT; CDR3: CASSVGPEAFF